This T cell receptor (beta chain) stems from a study of cytomegalovirus exposure and HLA in healthy donors. Study-wide points: A previous analysis found most TCR beta V segments productive roughly 87% or roughly 30% of the time. It was confirmed in vitro that a few of the CMV-associated chains were specific for CMV antigens. The authors enumerated some 160 TCR beta chains as linked to cytomegalovirus. One variant, a missense change in DCLRE1C, was linked in a later analysis to TCR beta V- and J-gene trimming.

The PCR used 60 Vbeta and 13 Jbeta primers. Using immunoSEQ multiplex PCR, the repertoire was profiled, and TCRdb retains in-frame clones only, with some absent. Here the sample spans tens of thousands of clones, 78% being singletons. In regard to this clone: Its antigen is currently unknown.

There are 13 residues in the CDR3. Germline V gene sequence: CDR1 SNHLY, CDR2 FYNNEI. The J segment lost 5 bases and the V segment lost 8 bases, leaving 4 bases of the junction unmatched. V usage is TRBV2 and J usage is TRBJ2-3, with 10 bases that match TRBD2. The receptor was derived from a male donor in good health and CMV-seropositive. Sequencing was carried out using PBMCs. This CDR3 is CASGTSEGDTQYF. As DNA, the CDR3 is TGTGCCAGCGGGACTAGCGAGGGAGATACGCAGTATTTT.